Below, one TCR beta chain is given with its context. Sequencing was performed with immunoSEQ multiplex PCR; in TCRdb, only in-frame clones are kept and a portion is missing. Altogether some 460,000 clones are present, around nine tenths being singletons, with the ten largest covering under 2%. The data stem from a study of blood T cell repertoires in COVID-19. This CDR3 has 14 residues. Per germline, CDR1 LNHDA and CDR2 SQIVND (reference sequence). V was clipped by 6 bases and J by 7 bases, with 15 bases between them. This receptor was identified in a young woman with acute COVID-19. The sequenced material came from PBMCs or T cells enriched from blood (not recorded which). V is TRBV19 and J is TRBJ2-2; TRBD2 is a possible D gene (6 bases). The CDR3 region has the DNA TGTGCCAGTAGACTCTATGGAGGGATCGGGGAGCTGTTTTTT. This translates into CASRLYGGIGELFF.